This T cell receptor beta chain derives from a study of cytomegalovirus exposure and HLA in healthy donors. Points from the study as a whole: Per published reports, the classifier diagnosed cytomegalovirus status with high specificity and sensitivity.

The PCR employed 60 Vbeta primers together with 13 Jbeta primers. Assay: immunoSEQ multiplex PCR; the TCRdb copy retains only in-frame clones and omits some. Of some 120,000 clones listed, around 77% are singletons. This clone was counted once. Its antigen is unknown. This sequence originates from a woman aged 40 to 49 in good health and CMV-seropositive. The sample was PBMCs.

The CDR3 DNA reads as TGTGCCAGTAGTATGCTTTCCCCCTTAGCAGCAGATACGCAGTATTTT. Its translation: CASSMLSPLAADTQYF. The genes are TRBV19 and TRBJ2-3, with unresolved D. Per the germline V gene, CDR1 is LNHDA and CDR2 is SQIVND (reference sequence). The V gene lost 3 bases and the J gene lost 4 bases, with 17 bases spanning the gap. This CDR3 contains 16 residues.